Listed here are 8 T cell receptor beta chains from one sample, sequenced in a study of Ad26.COV2.S vaccination and SARS-CoV-2 variants. The method was immunoSEQ multiplex PCR; TCRdb's version includes in-frame clones alone and lacks a portion of them. This table holds 350,000 to 400,000 clones, around 89% found once. The treatment here: around 19 received Ad26.COV2.S at low or high dose, single or two shots; about 5 received placebo; per-sample allocation not given. Sampling happened 63 days after the first vaccine or placebo injection. The sequencing used peripheral blood, collected in a trial of Ad26.COV2.S vaccine versus placebo. These receptors originate from a person between 18 and 65 years old who received the Ad26.COV2.S COVID-19 vaccine or a placebo.

This chain connects TRBV7-3 to TRBJ2-3; 7 positions match TRBD2. The CDR3 length is 14 residues. V gave up 5 bases and J gave up 3 bases; unmatched junction bases: 5. Germline CDR1 and CDR2: SGHTA and FQGTGA. In nucleotides, the CDR3 is TGTGCCAGCAGCCGCCGCGGGAGTACAGATACGCAGTATTTT. This sequence encodes CASSRRGSTDTQYF. The variable domain in full, with the rest retrieved from reference TRBV7-3 and TRBJ2-3, is GAGVSQTPSNKVTEKGKYVELRCDPISGHTALYWYRQSLGQGPEFLIYFQGTGAADDSGLPNDRFFAVRPEGSVSTLKIQRTERGDSAVYLCASSRRGSTDTQYFGPGTRLTVL.

The chain uses TRBV30 and TRBJ2-5, with D maybe TRBD2 (6 bases). Germline V lookup: CDR1 GTSNPN, CDR2 SVGIG (reference sequence). The CDR3 sequence is 17 residues long. The germline V and J ends were trimmed by 4 bases and 3 bases, with 24 bases remaining between them. The CDR3 coding sequence is TGTGCCTGGACCCGGGACTCTAGCGAGCCCGAAGAAGAGACCCAGTACTTC. It yields the protein CAWTRDSSEPEEETQYF.

This rearrangement joins TRBV2 to TRBJ1-2; 10 nucleotides match TRBD1. V dropped 6 bases and J dropped 6; count of bases not matched to a gene: 4. The CDR3 has 13 residues. Germline V gives CDR1 SNHLY, CDR2 FYNNEI. As DNA, the CDR3 is TGTGCCAGCAGATGGACAGGGGGTGATGGCTACACCTTC. It specifies CASRWTGGDGYTF.

The V gene is TRBV18, the J gene TRBJ2-5, with D hard to call. The V gene's germline CDR1 is KGHSH and CDR2 LQKENI. V was trimmed by 3 bases and J by 3 bases, leaving 8 bases between them. The CDR3 has 13 residues. CDR3 DNA: TGTGCCAGCTCACCGGTAGGCAAAGAGACCCAGTACTTC. It yields the protein CASSPVGKETQYF.

This sequence joins TRBV2 and TRBJ1-1; D possibly corresponds to TRBD1 (6 bases). Per germline, CDR1 SNHLY and CDR2 FYNNEI. V was pared by 10 bases and J by 5 bases, with 11 bases between. CDR3 length: 11 amino acids. This CDR3 reads CATRGGTEAFF. The CDR3 region has the DNA TGTGCCACGAGGGGGGGAACTGAAGCTTTCTTT.

The V call is TRBV6-5, the J call TRBJ2-7; 9 bases match TRBD1. This CDR3 region has 12 residues. Trimming removed 6 bases from V and 9 bases from J; junction bases left unmatched: 6. Per the germline V gene, CDR1 is MNHEY and CDR2 is SVGAGI. CDR3 region: CASSRDRDLQYF. The CDR3 nucleotides are TGTGCCAGCAGCCGGGACAGGGACTTGCAGTACTTC.

V and J are TRBV6-1 and TRBJ2-7; 9 bases are a match to TRBD1. This CDR3 spans 13 amino acids. The junction had 4 bases not matched to a gene; V was cut back by 4 bases and J by 6 bases. The germline gives CDR1 MNHNS, CDR2 SASEGT. The DNA for the CDR3 is TGTGCCAGCAGTGGGACAGGGGTGGGCGAGCAGTACTTC. This codes for CASSGTGVGEQYF.

The chain recombines TRBV11-3 with TRBJ2-3; D possibly corresponds to TRBD1 (6 bases). CDR1 and CDR2 (germline): SGHNT, YENEEA. V shed 1 base and J shed 3 bases, with 11 bases lying between them. This CDR3 has 15 residues. The CDR3 nucleotides read TGTGCCAGCAGCTTAGCAGGGGTCGGAACAGATACGCAGTATTTT. It yields the protein CASSLAGVGTDTQYF. The whole variable domain, remainder taken from reference TRBV11-3 and TRBJ2-3, is EAGVVQSPRYKIIEKKQPVAFWCNPISGHNTLYWYLQNLGQGPELLIRYENEEAVDDSQLPKDRFSAERLKGVDSTLKIQPAELGDSAVYLCASSLAGVGTDTQYFGPGTRLTVL.